What follows is one TCR beta chain and its context. Its antigen is undetermined. The CDR3 consists of 11 residues. CDR1 is SGHVS, CDR2 FQNEAQ, per germline. Trimming cost V 5 bases and J 10 bases, with 10 bases left between them. The record originates from a study of response to subunit inactivated influenza vaccine. Notes on the study in general: It was suggested by the authors that few new T cells are recruited by each seasonal influenza vaccination.

TCRdb re-called the RT-PCR reads through MiXCR, storing one row per CDR3 protein. Among about 780,000 distinct CDR3 sequences, about a fifth were seen once, and the ten largest hold about a tenth. The sequencing here drew on PBMCs from blood, taken around 5 days after vaccination. The chain has TRBV7-8 and TRBJ2-3; D ambiguous. This TCR was recovered from a man in his fifties or sixties who received an inactivated influenza vaccine. The chain's CDR3 is CASSPSLSQYF. The DNA for the CDR3 is TGTGCCAGCAGCCCCTCCCTTTCGCAGTATTTT.